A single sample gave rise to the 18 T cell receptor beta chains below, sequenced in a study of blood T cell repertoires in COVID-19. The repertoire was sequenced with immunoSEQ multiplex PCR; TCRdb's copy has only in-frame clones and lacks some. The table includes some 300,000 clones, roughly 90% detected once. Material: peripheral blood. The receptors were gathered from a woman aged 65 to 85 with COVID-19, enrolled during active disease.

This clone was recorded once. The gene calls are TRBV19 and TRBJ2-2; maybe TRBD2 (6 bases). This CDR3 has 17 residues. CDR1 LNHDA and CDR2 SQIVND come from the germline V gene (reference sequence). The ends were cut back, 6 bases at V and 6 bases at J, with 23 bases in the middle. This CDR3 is CASRNAGWAGIAGELFF. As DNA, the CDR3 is TGTGCCAGTAGGAACGCAGGGTGGGCGGGAATCGCCGGGGAGCTGTTTTTT.

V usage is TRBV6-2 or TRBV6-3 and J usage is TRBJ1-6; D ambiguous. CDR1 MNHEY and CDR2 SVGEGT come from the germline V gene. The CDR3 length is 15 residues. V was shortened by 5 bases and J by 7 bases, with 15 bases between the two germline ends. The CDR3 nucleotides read TGTGCCAGCAGTCTCCTTCAGGCTTTCAATTCACCCCTCCACTTT. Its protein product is CASSLLQAFNSPLHF.

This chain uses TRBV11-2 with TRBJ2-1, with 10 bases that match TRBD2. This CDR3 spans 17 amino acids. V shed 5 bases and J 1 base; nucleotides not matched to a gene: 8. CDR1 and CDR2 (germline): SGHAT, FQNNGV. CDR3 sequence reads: CASSPILAGVSYNEQFF. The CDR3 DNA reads TGTGCCAGCAGCCCAATTCTAGCGGGGGTATCCTACAATGAGCAGTTCTTC.

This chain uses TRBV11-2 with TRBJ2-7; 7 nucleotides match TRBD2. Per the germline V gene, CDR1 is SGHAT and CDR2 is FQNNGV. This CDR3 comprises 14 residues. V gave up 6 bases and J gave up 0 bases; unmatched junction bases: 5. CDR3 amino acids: CASSSGGRSYEQYF. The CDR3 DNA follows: TGTGCCAGCAGTTCGGGGGGTCGCTCCTACGAGCAGTACTTC.

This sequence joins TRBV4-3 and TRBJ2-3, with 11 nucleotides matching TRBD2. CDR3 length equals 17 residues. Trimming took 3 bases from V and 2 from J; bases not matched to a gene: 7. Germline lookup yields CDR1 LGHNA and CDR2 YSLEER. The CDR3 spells CASSQGPTSGVTDTQYF. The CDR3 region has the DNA TGCGCCAGCAGCCAGGGTCCGACTAGCGGGGTCACAGATACGCAGTATTTT.

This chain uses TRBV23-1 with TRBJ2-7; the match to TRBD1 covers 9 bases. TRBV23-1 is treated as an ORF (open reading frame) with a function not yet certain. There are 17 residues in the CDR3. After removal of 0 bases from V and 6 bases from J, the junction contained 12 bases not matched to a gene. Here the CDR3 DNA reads TGCGCCAGCAGTCAATCAATCCCGGGGACAGGGTACCTCGAGCAGTACTTC. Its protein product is CASSQSIPGTGYLEQYF.

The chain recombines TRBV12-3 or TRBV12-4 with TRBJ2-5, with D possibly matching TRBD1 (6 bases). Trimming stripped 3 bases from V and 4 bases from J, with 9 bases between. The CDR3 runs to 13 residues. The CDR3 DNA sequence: TGTGCCAGCAGTTTGAACAGGGCAGAGACCCAGTACTTC. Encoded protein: CASSLNRAETQYF.

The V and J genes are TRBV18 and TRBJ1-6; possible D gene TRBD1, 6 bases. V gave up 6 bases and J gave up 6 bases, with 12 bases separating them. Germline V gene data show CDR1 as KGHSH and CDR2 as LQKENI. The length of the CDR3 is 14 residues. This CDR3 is CASSLGQPNSPLHF. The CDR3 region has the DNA TGTGCCAGCTCTCTAGGACAGCCTAATTCACCCCTCCACTTT.

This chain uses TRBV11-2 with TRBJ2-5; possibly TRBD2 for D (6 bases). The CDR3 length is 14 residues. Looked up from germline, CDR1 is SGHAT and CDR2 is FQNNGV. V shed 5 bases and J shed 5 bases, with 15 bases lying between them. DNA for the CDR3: TGTGCCAGCAGCAATGGGAGGCTAGCTGAGACCCAGTACTTC. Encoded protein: CASSNGRLAETQYF.

The CDR3 nucleotides are TGTGCCAGCAGCCACAAGGGGGACAGGGTTGGGGAGCAGTACTTC. Its translation is CASSHKGDRVGEQYF. V gene TRBV4-2 combines with J gene TRBJ2-7; 9 nucleotides match TRBD1. V lost 3 bases, J lost 7 bases, and 10 bases stayed unmatched. This CDR3 is built from 15 residues. Germline CDR1 LGHNA, CDR2 YNFKEQ.

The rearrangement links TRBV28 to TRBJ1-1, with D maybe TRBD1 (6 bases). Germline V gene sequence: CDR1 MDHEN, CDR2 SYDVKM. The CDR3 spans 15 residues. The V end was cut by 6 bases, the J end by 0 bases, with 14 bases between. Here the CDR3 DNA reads TGTGCCAGCAGCTTACCCGGGACATTGAACACTGAAGCTTTCTTT. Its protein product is CASSLPGTLNTEAFF.

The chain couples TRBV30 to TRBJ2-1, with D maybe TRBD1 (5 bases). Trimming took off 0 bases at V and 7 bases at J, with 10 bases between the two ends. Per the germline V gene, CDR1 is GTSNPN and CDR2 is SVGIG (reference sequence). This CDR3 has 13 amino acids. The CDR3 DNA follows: TGTGCCTGGAGTGTACTGGGGCGGAATGAGCAGTTCTTC. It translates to CAWSVLGRNEQFF.

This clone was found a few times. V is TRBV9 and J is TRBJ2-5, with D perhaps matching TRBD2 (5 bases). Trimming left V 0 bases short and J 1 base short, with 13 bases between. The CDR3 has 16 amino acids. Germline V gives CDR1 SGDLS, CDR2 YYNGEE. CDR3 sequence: CASSVDGSGRQETQYF. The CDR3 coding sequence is TGTGCCAGCAGCGTAGATGGGAGCGGACGCCAAGAGACCCAGTACTTC.

CDR3 coding DNA: TGTGCCAGCAGCATCCGGGACAGGCCCAATTCACCCCTCCACTTT. Translating gives CASSIRDRPNSPLHF. This chain joins TRBV5-6 and TRBJ1-6; TRBD1 matches at 8 bases. The germline CDR1 and CDR2 sequences are SGHDT and YYEEEE. V shed 4 bases, J shed 7 bases, and the junction held 7 bases outside the gene matches. The CDR3 has 15 amino acids.

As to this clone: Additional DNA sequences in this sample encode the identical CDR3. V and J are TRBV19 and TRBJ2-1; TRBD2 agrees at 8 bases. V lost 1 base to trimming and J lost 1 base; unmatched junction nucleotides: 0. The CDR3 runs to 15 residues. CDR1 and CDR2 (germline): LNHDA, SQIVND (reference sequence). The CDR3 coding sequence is TGTGCCAGTAGTATAGGCGGGGGGTCCTACAATGAGCAGTTCTTC. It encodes CASSIGGGSYNEQFF.

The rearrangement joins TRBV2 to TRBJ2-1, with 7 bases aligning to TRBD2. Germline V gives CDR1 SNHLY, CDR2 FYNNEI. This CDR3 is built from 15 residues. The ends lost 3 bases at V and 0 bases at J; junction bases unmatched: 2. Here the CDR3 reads CASSERLASYNEQFF. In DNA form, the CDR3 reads TGTGCCAGCAGTGAGCGACTAGCCTCCTACAATGAGCAGTTCTTC.

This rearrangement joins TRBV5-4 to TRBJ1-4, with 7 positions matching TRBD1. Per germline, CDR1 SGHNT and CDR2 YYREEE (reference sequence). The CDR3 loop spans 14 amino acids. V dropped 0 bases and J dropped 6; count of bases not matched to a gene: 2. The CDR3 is CASSLDRGDEKLFF. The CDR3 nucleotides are TGTGCCAGCAGCTTGGACAGGGGAGATGAAAAACTGTTTTTT.

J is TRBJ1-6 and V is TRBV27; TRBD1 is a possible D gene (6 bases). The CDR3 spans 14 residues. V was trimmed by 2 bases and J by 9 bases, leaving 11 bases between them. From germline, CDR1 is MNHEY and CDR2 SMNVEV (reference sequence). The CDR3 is CASSLPGAGSPLHF. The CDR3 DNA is TGTGCCAGCAGTTTACCAGGGGCTGGTTCACCCCTCCACTTT.